This TCR beta chain was identified during a study of siplizumab effects on memory and regulatory T cells. Produced via immunoSEQ multiplex PCR; TCRdb's table is partial and in-frame only. The repertoire has some 100,000 clones, about 93% of them found once; the top ten carry roughly 0.6%. Study-level results: Siplizumab led to significantly less abundant alloreactive sequences that could be traced back to unstimulated CD4+ memory cells. Memory T cells appeared less diverse than naive cells, which seemed to contribute substantially to alloresponse.

CDR3 length equals 15 residues. Trimming at V came to 6 bases and at J to 3 bases, leaving 8 bases not matched to a gene. Germline loops: CDR1 MNHEY, CDR2 SVGAGI. Worth noting for this clone: Its antigen is still unknown.

What was sequenced was Tregs sorted from blood. The sequence derives from a human donor in good health. The V and J genes are TRBV6-5 and TRBJ1-5; 7 nucleotides match TRBD1. In nucleotides, the CDR3 is TGTGCCAGCAGACCCGACAGGGCCTACAATCAGCCCCAGCATTTT. It yields the protein CASRPDRAYNQPQHF.